This TCR beta chain was observed in a study of regulatory T cells in long-lasting Graves disease. Germline CDR1 and CDR2: SGHNT and YENEEA. The CDR3 runs 17 residues. The J segment lost 5 bases and the V segment lost 5 bases, leaving 9 bases of the junction unmatched. Assembly of TCR beta libraries relied on iRepertoire HTBI primers together with Arm-PCR of CDR3 regions. TCRdb re-called the multiplex PCR reads through MiXCR, storing one row per CDR3 protein. Altogether about 430,000 distinct CDR3 sequences are present, approximately 15% being singletons, with the ten largest covering roughly 8%. The sample holds many counts of this clonotype. Documented time point: newly diagnosed GD, antithyroid drugs for less than 3 months. Scientists built the TCR library using RNA that was extracted from PBMCs. Separately, the same data were catalogued under a study of T cells in Graves' hyperthyroidism and ophthalmopathy.

The chain links TRBV11-3 to TRBJ2-5; 15 nucleotides line up with TRBD2. This receptor was taken from a middle-aged woman with Graves disease. The sequencing here drew on peripheral blood mononuclear cells (PBMCs), taken at new diagnosis, from a patient treated with antithyroid drugs. The CDR3 loop is CASSPRTSGRAGETQYF. The CDR3 coding sequence is TGTGCCAGCAGCCCTCGGACTAGCGGGAGGGCCGGGGAGACCCAGTACTTC.